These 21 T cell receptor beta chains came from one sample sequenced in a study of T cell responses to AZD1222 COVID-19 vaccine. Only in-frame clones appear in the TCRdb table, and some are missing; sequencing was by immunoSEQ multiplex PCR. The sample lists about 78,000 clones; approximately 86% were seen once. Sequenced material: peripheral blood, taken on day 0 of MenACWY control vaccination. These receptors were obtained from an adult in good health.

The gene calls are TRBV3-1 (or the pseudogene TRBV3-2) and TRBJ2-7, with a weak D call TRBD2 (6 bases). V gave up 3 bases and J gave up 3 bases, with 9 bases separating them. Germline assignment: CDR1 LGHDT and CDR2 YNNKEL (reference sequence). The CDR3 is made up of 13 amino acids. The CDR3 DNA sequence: TGTGCCAGCAGCCAGGCGGGGCACTACGAGCAGTACTTC. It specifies CASSQAGHYEQYF.

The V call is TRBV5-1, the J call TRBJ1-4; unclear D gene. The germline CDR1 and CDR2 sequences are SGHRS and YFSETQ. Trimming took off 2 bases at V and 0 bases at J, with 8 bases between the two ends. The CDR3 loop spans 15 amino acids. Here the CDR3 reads CASSLDRPTNEKLFF. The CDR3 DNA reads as TGCGCCAGCAGCTTAGATAGGCCAACTAATGAAAAACTGTTTTTT.

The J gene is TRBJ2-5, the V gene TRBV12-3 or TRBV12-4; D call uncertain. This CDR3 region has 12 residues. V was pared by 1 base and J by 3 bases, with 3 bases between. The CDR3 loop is CASSLEEETQYF. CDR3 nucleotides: TGTGCCAGCAGTTTAGAAGAAGAGACCCAGTACTTC.

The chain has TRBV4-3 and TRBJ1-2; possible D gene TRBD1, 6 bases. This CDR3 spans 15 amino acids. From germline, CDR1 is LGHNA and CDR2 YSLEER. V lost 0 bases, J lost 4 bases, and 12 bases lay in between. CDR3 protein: CASSQDRTGLYGYTF. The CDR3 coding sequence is TGCGCCAGCAGCCAAGATAGAACAGGGCTCTATGGCTACACCTTC.

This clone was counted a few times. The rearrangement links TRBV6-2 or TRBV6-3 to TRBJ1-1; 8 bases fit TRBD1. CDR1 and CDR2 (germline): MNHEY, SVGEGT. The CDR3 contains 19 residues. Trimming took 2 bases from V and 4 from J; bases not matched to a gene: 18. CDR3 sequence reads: CASSYPRGRTSALGTEAFF. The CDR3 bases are TGTGCCAGCAGTTACCCCAGGGGGCGCACGTCGGCGCTGGGCACTGAAGCTTTCTTT.

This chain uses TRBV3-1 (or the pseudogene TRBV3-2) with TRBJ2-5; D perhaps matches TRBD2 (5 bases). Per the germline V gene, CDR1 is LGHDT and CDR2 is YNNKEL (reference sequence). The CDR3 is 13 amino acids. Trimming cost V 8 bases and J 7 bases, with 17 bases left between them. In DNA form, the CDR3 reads TGTGCCAGCGCGTCATATAGCGTCACGACCCAGTACTTC. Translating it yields CASASYSVTTQYF.

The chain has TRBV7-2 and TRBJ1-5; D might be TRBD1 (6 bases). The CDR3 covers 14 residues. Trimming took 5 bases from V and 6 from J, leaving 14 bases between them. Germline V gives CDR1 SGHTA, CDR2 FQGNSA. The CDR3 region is CASSPDRSVQPQHF. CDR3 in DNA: TGTGCCAGCAGCCCCGACAGGTCTGTTCAGCCCCAGCATTTT.

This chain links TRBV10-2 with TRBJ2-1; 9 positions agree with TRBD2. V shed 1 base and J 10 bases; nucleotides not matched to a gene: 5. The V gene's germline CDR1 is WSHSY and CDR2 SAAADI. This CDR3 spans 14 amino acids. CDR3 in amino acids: CASSELRGGEEQFF. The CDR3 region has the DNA TGCGCCAGCAGTGAGTTGCGGGGGGGCGAGGAGCAGTTCTTC.

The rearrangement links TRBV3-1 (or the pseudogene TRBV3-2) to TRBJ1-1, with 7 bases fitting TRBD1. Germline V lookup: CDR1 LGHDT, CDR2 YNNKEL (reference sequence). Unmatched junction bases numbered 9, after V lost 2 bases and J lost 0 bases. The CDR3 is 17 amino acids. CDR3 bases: TGTGCCAGCAGCCAAAAGGGACAGACACTGATGAACACTGAAGCTTTCTTT. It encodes CASSQKGQTLMNTEAFF.

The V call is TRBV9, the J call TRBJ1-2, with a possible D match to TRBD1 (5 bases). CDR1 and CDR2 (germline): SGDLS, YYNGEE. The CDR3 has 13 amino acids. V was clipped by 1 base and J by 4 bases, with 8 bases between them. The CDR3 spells CASSVSGIYGYTF. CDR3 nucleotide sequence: TGTGCCAGCAGCGTATCAGGGATCTATGGCTACACCTTC.

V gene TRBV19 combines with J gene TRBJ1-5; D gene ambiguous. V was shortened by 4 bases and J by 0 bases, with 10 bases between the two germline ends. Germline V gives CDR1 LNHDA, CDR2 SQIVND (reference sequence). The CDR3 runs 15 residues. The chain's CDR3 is CASSTSWGSNQPQHF. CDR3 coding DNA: TGTGCCAGTAGTACAAGCTGGGGTAGCAATCAGCCCCAGCATTTT.

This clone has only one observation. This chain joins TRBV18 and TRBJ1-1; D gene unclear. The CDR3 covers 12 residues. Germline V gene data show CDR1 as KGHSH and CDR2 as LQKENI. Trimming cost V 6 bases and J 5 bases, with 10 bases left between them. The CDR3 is CASSDVGTEAFF. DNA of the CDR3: TGTGCCAGCTCTGATGTGGGGACTGAAGCTTTCTTT.

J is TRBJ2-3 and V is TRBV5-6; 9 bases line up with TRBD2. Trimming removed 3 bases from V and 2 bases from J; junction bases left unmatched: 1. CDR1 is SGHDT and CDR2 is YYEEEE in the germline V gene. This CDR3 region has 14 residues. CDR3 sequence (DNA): TGTGCCAGCAGCTGGACTAGCGTCACAGATACGCAGTATTTT. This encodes CASSWTSVTDTQYF.

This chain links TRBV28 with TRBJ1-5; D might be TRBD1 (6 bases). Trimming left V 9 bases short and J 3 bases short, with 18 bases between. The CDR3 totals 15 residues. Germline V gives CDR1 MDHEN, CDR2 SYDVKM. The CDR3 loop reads CASSTGGGVNQPQHF. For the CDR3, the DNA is TGTGCCAGTTCGACGGGAGGGGGTGTCAATCAGCCCCAGCATTTT.

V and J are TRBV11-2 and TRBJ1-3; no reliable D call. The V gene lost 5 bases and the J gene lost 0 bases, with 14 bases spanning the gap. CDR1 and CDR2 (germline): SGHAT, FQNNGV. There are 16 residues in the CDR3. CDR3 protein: CASSPRLDSSGNTIYF. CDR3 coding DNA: TGTGCCAGCAGCCCCCGACTGGATAGCTCTGGAAACACCATATATTTT.

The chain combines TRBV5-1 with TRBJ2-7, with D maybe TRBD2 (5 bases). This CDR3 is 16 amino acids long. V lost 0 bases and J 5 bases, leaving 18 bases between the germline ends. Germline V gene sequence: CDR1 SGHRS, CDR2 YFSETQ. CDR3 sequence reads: CASSLAESSPTHEQYF. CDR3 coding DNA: TGCGCCAGCAGCTTGGCGGAGTCTAGCCCCACCCACGAGCAGTACTTC.

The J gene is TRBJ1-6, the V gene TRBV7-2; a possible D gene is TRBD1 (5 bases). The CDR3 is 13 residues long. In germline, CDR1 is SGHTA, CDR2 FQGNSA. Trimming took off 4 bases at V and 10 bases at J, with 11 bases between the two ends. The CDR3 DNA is TGTGCCAGCAGCTCCCGGGGGAAATCACCCCTCCACTTT. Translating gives CASSSRGKSPLHF.

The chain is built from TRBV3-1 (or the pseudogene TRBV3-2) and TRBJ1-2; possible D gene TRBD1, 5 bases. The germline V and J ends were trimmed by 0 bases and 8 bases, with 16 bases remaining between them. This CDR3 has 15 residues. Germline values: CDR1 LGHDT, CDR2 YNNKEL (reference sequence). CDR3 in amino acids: CASSQDRGRYMGYTF. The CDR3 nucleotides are TGTGCCAGCAGCCAAGATCGGGGCAGGTATATGGGCTACACCTTC.

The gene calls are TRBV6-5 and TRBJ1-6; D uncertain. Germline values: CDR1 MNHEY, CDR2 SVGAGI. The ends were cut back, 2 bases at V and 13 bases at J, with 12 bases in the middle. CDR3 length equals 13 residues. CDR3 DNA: TGTGCCAGCAGTTACCGGGAGGGATCCCCCCTCCACTTT. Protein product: CASSYREGSPLHF.

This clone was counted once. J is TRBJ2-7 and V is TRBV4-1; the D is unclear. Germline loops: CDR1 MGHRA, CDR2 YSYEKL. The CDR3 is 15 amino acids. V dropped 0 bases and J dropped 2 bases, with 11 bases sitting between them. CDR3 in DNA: TGCGCCAGCAGCCAAGATAGGGTACCCACCTACGAGCAGTACTTC. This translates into CASSQDRVPTYEQYF.

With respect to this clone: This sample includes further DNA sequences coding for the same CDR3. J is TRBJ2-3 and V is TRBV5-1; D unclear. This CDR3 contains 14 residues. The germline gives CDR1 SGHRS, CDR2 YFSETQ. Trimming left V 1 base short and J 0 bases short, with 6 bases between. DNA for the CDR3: TGCGCCAGCAGCTTGCGGCCTAGCACAGATACGCAGTATTTT. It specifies CASSLRPSTDTQYF.